The clone carrying this T cell receptor (beta chain) was detected a few times. Its antigen is undetermined. The data derive from a study of response to subunit inactivated influenza vaccine. TCRdb ran MiXCR on the RT-PCR reads and lists one entry per CDR3 protein. The top ten clones hold 6.5% to 8.5% of a sample with about 700,000 distinct CDR3 sequences, about 15% of them seen once. J gave up 10 bases and V 4 bases, and 13 bases lay outside the gene matches. Germline V CDR1 and CDR2: SGHVS, FQNEAQ. This CDR3 region has 17 residues. General study results and limits: The authors offered the suggestion that each seasonal influenza vaccination recruits few new T cells.

This chain uses TRBV7-8 with TRBJ1-6, with TRBD1 matching 10 bases. This receptor was taken from a man in his forties or fifties who received an inactivated influenza vaccine. The sample consisted of PBMCs from blood, taken roughly 15 days before vaccination. CDR3 sequence: CASSSNPGQGLSSPLHF. The CDR3 nucleotides are TGTGCCAGCAGCTCAAATCCGGGACAGGGGCTTTCGTCACCCCTCCACTTT.